A selection of T cell receptor beta chains follows, all from one sample in a study of T-cell memory formation after mild COVID-19. MiXCR, run by TCRdb on the 5' RACE reads, gives a single entry per CDR3 protein. The sample holds 580,000 or so distinct CDR3 sequences, around 15% seen once. Sequencing input: PBMCs or a T cell subset sorted from them (not recorded which). The source is an adult woman who had mild COVID-19 (a few samples of this study predate the infection). Cell type and time point are not known. Each CDR3 is given with its conserved first and last residue. D genes are given only for firm matches. A row's size may be missing; if present it is once, few, many or a size class.

.,.,TRBV12-3/TRBV12-4,TRBJ2-2,CASREEAGELFF,TGTGCCAGCCGCGAGGAGGCCGGGGAGCTGTTTTTT
.,few,TRBV20-1,TRBJ2-3,CSARDLREATDTQYF,TGCAGTGCTAGAGATCTGAGGGAGGCAACAGATACGCAGTATTTT
TRBD2,.,TRBV9,TRBJ2-3,CASSPRTSGAADTQYF,TGTGCCAGCAGCCCCCGGACTAGCGGGGCCGCAGATACGCAGTATTTT
TRBD2,.,TRBV2,TRBJ2-1,CASSEGGSEQFF,TGTGCCAGCAGTGAGGGAGGGTCTGAGCAGTTCTTC
TRBD1,.,TRBV30,TRBJ1-2,CAWSVGTAAIYGYTF,TGTGCCTGGAGTGTCGGGACAGCGGCGATCTATGGCTACACCTTC
.,many,TRBV5-1,TRBJ1-3,CASSLEMMNLRNTIYF,TGCGCCAGCAGCTTGGAGATGATGAATCTCCGAAACACCATATATTTT
.,.,TRBV12-3/TRBV12-4,TRBJ2-1,CASSSRGRNEQFF,TGTGCCAGCAGTTCCCGGGGGCGGAATGAGCAGTTCTTC
.,few,TRBV12-3/TRBV12-4,TRBJ1-4,CASSRQGMANEKLFF,TGTGCCAGCAGTCGGCAGGGGATGGCTAATGAAAAACTGTTTTTT
.,.,TRBV12-3/TRBV12-4,TRBJ1-2,CASNPGGLGGYTF,TGTGCCAGCAACCCGGGCGGACTGGGCGGCTACACCTTC
.,many,TRBV5-1,TRBJ2-7,CASSSYSHKGNSYEQYF,TGCGCCAGCAGCTCCTACAGCCACAAGGGGAACTCCTACGAGCAGTACTTC
TRBD2,few,TRBV7-3,TRBJ2-3,CASSFGLVTDTQYF,TGTGCCAGCAGCTTTGGACTAGTCACAGATACGCAGTATTTT
TRBD1,once,TRBV4-1,TRBJ2-7,CASSQDWGTGAKGWSYEQYF,TGCGCCAGCAGCCAAGATTGGGGGACAGGGGCCAAGGGGTGGTCCTACGAGCAGTACTTC
.,.,TRBV7-2,TRBJ1-1,CASSRQRGTEAFF,TGTGCCAGCAGTCGGCAACGGGGTACTGAAGCTTTCTTT
TRBD2,.,TRBV12-3/TRBV12-4,TRBJ2-3,CASSLGILSRTSGALGITDTQYF,TGTGCCAGCAGTTTAGGAATCTTATCAAGGACTAGCGGGGCACTAGGCATCACAGATACGCAGTATTTT
.,few,TRBV14,TRBJ2-3,CASSQGGGLKRGTQYF,TGTGCCAGCAGCCAAGGTGGGGGCCTCAAAAGGGGTACGCAGTATTTT
.,.,TRBV7-9,TRBJ1-2,CASSLEGTSFNYGYTF,TGTGCCAGCAGCTTAGAAGGGACATCCTTTAACTATGGCTACACCTTC
.,.,TRBV4-1,TRBJ1-5,CASTLSQGFQQPQHF,TGCGCCAGCACACTGTCGCAGGGGTTCCAACAGCCCCAGCATTTT